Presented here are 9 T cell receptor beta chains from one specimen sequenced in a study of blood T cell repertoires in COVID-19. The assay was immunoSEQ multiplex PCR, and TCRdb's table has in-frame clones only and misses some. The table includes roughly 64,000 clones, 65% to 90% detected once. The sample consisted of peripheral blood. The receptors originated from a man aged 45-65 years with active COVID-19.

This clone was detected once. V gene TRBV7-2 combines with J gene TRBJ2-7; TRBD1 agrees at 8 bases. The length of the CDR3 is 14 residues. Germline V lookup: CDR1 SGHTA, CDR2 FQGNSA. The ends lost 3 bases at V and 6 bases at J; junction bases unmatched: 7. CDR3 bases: TGTGCCAGCAGCTTGGACAGGGCGGGACGCGAGCAGTACTTC. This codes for CASSLDRAGREQYF.

CDR3 loop: CSVPRGNTEAFF. The DNA of the CDR3 is TGCAGCGTTCCTCGGGGGAACACTGAAGCTTTCTTT. This chain uses TRBV29-1 with TRBJ1-1; D is ambiguous. V was clipped by 5 bases and J by 1 base, with 8 bases between them. CDR1 is SQVTM and CDR2 is ANQGSEA in the germline V gene. The length of the CDR3 is 12 residues.

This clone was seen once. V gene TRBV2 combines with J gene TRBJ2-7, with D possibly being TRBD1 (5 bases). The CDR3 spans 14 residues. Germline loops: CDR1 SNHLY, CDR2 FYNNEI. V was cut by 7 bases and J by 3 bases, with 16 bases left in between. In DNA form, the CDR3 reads TGTGCCAGCACCCAAAACCCAGGGAACTACGAGCAGTACTTC. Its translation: CASTQNPGNYEQYF. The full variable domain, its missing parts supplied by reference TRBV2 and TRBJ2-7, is EPEVTQTPSHQVTQMGQEVILRCVPISNHLYFYWYRQILGQKVEFLVSFYNNEISEKSEIFDDQFSVERPDGSNFTLKIRSTKLEDSAMYFCASTQNPGNYEQYFGPGTRLTVT.

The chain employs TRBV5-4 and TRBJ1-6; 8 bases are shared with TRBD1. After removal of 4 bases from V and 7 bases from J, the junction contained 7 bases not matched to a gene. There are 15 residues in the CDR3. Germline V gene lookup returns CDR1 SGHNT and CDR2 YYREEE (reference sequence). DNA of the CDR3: TGTGCCAGCAGCACCGGACAGGGAGAAAATTCACCCCTCCACTTT. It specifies CASSTGQGENSPLHF.

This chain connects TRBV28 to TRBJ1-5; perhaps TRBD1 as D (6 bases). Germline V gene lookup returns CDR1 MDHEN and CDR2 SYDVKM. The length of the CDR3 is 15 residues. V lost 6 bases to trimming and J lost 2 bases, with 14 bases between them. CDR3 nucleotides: TGTGCCAGCAGGACACAGGGTGGGGGCAATCAGCCCCAGCATTTT. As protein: CASRTQGGGNQPQHF. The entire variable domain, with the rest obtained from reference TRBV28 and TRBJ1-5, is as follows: DVKVTQSSRYLVKRTGEKVFLECVQDMDHENMFWYRQDPGLGLRLIYFSYDVKMKEKGDIPEGYSVSREKKERFSLILESASTNQTSMYLCASRTQGGGNQPQHFGDGTRLSIL.

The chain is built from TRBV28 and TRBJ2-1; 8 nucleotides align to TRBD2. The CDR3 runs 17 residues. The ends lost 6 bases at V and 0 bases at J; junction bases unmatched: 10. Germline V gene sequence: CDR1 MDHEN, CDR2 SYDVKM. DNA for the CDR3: TGTGCCAGCAGACAGGAACGACTAGCGAGCTCCTACAATGAGCAGTTCTTC. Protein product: CASRQERLASSYNEQFF.

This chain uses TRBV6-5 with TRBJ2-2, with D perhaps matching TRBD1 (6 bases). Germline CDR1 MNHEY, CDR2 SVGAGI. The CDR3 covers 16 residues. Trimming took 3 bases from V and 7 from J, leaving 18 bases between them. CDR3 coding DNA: TGTGCCAGCAGTTATCGGGTAACAGGGTCAAGCGGGGAGCTGTTTTTT. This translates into CASSYRVTGSSGELFF.

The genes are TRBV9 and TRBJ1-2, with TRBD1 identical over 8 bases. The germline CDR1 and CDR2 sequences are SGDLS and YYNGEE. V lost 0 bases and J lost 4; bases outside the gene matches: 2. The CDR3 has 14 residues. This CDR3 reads CASSVGGTGYGYTF. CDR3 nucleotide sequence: TGTGCCAGCAGCGTAGGGGGGACAGGCTATGGCTACACCTTC.

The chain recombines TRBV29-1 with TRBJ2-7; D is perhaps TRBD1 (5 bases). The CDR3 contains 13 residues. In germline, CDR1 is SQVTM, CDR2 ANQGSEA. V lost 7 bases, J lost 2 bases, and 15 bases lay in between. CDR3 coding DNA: TGCAGCGCCACGCCGGACACAGCCTACGAGCAGTACTTC. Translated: CSATPDTAYEQYF.